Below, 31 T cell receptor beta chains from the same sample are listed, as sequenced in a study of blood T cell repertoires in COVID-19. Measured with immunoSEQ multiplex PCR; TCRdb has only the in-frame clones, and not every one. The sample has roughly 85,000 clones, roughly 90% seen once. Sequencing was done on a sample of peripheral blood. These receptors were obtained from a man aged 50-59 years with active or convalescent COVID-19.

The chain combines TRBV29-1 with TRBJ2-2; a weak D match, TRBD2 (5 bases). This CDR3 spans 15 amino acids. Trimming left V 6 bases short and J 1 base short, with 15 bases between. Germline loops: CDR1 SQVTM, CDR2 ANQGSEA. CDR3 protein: CSVRSGLRNTGELFF. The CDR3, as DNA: TGCAGCGTCCGAAGTGGACTTAGGAACACCGGGGAGCTGTTTTTT.

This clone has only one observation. The CDR3 is CAISENMQGVINEKLFF. The CDR3 nucleotides read TGTGCCATCAGTGAGAATATGCAGGGGGTTATAAATGAAAAACTGTTTTTT. J is TRBJ1-4 and V is TRBV10-3, with 7 bases matching TRBD1. This CDR3 region has 17 residues. Losses at the gene ends were 2 bases for V and 5 bases for J; bases not matched to a gene: 11. CDR1 is ENHRY and CDR2 is SYGVKD in the germline V gene.

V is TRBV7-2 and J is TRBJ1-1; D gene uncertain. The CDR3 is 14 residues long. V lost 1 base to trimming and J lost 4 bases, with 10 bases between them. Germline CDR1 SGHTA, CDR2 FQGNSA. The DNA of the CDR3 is TGTGCCAGCAGCTTAGTACAGACCATCACTGAAGCTTTCTTT. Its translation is CASSLVQTITEAFF.

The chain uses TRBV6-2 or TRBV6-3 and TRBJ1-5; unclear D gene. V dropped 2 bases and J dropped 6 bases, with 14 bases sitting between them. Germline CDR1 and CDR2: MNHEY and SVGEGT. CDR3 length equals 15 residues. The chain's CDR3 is CASSYNFGRSQPQHF. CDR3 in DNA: TGTGCCAGCAGTTACAATTTCGGGAGGTCTCAGCCCCAGCATTTT.

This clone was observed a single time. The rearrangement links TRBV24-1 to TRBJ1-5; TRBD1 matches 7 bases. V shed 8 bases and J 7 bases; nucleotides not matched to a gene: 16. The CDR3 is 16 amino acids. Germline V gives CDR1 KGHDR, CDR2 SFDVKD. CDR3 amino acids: CATNRMTGSLRQPQHF. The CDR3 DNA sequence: TGTGCCACCAACAGAATGACAGGGTCTTTAAGACAGCCCCAGCATTTT.

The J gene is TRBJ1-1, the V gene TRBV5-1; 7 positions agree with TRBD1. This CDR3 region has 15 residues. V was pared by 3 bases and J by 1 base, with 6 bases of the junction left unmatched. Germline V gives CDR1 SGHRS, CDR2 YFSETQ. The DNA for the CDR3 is TGCGCCAGCAGCTCGGACAGGACAGGGAACACTGAAGCTTTCTTT. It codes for CASSSDRTGNTEAFF.

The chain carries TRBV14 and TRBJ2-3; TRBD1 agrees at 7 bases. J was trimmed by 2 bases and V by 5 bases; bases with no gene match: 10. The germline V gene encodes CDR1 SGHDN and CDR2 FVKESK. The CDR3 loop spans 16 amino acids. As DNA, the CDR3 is TGTGCCAGCAGCTTACGACAGGGTGGGAACACAGATACGCAGTATTTT. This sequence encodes CASSLRQGGNTDTQYF.

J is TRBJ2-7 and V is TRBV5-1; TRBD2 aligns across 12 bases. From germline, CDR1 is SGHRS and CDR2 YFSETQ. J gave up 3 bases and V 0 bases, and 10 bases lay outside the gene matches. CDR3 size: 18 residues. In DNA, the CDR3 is TGCGCCAGCAGCTTGGTGGCTAGCGGGGGGGATAAGTTCTACGAGCAGTACTTC. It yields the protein CASSLVASGGDKFYEQYF.

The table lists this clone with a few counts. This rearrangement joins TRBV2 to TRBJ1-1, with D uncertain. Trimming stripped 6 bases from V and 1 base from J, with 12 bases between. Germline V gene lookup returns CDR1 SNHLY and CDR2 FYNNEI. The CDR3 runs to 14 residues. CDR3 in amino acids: CASRYRESNTEAFF. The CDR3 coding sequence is TGTGCCAGCAGATATCGGGAGTCGAACACTGAAGCTTTCTTT. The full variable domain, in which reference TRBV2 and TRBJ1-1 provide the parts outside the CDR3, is EPEVTQTPSHQVTQMGQEVILRCVPISNHLYFYWYRQILGQKVEFLVSFYNNEISEKSEIFDDQFSVERPDGSNFTLKIRSTKLEDSAMYFCASRYRESNTEAFFGQGTRLTVV.

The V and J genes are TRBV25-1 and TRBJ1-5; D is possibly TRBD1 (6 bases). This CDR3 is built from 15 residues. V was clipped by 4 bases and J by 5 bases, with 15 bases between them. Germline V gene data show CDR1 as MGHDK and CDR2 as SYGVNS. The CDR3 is CASSVAGASDQPQHF. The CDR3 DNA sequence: TGTGCCAGCAGTGTGGCAGGGGCTTCCGATCAGCCCCAGCATTTT.

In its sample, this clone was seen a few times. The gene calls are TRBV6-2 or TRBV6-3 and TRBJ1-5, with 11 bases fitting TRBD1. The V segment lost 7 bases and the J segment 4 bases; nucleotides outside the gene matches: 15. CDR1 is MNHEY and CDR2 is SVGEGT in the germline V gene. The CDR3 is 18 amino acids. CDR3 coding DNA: TGTGCCAGCACCCCATTCGGGACAGGGGGAGACAGGAATCAGCCCCAGCATTTT. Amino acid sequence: CASTPFGTGGDRNQPQHF.

As DNA, the CDR3 is TGTGCCTGGAGTAGCGGCGACAGGCTCACAGATACGCAGTATTTT. Encoded protein: CAWSSGDRLTDTQYF. J is TRBJ2-3 and V is TRBV30; weak D call: TRBD1 (6 bases). V was pared by 2 bases and J by 2 bases, with 14 bases between. The CDR3 has 15 amino acids. Per the germline V gene, CDR1 is GTSNPN and CDR2 is SVGIG (reference sequence).

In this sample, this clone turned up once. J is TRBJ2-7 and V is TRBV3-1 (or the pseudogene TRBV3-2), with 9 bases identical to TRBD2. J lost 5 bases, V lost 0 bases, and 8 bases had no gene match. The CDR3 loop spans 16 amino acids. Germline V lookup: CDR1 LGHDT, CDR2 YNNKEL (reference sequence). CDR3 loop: CASSQDSAGGPHEQYF. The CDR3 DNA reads TGTGCCAGCAGCCAAGATTCCGCGGGAGGGCCGCACGAGCAGTACTTC.

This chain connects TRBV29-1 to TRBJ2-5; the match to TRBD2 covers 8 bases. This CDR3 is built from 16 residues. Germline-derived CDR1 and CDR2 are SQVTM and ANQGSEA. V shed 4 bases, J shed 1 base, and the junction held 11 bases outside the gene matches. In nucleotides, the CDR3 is TGCAGCGTTGCGGGCGGGGGGCCCCGGCTCCAAGAGACCCAGTACTTC. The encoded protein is CSVAGGGPRLQETQYF.

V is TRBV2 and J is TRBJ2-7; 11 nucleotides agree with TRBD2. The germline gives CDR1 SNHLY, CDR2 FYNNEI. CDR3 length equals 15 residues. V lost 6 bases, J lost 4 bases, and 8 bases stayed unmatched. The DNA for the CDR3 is TGTGCCAGCAGCATTAGCGGGAGGGCTTCATACGAGCAGTACTTC. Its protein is CASSISGRASYEQYF. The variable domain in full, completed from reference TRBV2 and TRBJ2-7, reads EPEVTQTPSHQVTQMGQEVILRCVPISNHLYFYWYRQILGQKVEFLVSFYNNEISEKSEIFDDQFSVERPDGSNFTLKIRSTKLEDSAMYFCASSISGRASYEQYFGPGTRLTVT.

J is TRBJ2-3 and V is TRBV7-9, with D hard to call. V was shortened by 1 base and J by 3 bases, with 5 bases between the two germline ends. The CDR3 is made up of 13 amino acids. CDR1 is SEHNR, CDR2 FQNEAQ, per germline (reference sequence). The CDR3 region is CASSLGATDTQYF. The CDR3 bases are TGTGCCAGCAGCTTAGGAGCTACAGATACGCAGTATTTT.

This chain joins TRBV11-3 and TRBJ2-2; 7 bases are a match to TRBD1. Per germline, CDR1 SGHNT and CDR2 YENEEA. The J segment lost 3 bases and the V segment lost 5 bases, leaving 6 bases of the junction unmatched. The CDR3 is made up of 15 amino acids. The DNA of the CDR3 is TGTGCCAGCAGCCGACGACAGGGAGACACCGGGGAGCTGTTTTTT. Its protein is CASSRRQGDTGELFF.

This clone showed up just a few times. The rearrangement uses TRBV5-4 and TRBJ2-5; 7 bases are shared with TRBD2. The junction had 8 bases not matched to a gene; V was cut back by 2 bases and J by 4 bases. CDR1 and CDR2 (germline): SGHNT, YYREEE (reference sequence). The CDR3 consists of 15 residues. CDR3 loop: CASSFAGERGETQYF. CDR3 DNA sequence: TGTGCCAGCAGCTTCGCGGGGGAAAGGGGAGAGACCCAGTACTTC.

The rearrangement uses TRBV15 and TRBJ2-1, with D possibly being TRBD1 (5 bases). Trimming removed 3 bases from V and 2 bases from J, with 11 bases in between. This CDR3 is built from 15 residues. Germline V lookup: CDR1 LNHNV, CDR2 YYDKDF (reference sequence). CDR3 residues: CATSRDIGAYNEQFF. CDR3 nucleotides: TGTGCCACCAGCAGGGACATAGGGGCCTACAATGAGCAGTTCTTC. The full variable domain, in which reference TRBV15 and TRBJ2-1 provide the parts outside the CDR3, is DAMVIQNPRYQVTQFGKPVTLSCSQTLNHNVMYWYQQKSSQAPKLLFHYYDKDFNNEADTPDNFQSRRPNTSFCFLDIRSPGLGDTAMYLCATSRDIGAYNEQFFGPGTRLTVL.

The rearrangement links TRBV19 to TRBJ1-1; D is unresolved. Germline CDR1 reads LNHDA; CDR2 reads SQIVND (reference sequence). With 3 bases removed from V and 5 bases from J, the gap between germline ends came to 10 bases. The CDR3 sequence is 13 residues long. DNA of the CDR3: TGTGCCAGTAGTATCTGGGGAGGGACTGAAGCTTTCTTT. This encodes CASSIWGGTEAFF.

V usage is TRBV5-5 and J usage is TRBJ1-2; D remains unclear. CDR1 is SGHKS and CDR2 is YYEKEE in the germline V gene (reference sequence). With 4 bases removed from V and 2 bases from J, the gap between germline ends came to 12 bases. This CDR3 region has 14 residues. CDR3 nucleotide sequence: TGTGCCAGCAGCCTCACCACTGTGAACTATGGCTACACCTTC. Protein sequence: CASSLTTVNYGYTF.

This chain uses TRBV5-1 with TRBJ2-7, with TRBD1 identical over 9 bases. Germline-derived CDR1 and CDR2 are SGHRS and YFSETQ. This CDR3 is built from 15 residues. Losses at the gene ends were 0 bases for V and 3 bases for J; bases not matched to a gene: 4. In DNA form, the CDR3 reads TGCGCCAGCAGCTTGGGTGGGACAGGGATCTACGAGCAGTACTTC. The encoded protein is CASSLGGTGIYEQYF.

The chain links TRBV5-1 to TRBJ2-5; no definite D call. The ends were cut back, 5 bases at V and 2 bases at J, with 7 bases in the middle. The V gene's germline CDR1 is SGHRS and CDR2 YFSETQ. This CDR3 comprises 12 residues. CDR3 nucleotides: TGCGCCAGCAGGGTTAGTCAAGAGACCCAGTACTTC. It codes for CASRVSQETQYF.

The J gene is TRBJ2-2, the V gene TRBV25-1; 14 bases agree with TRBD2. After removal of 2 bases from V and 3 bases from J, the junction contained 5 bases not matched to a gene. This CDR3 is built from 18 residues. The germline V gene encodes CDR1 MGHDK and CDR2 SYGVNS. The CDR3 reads CASSEPTSGGVYTGELFF. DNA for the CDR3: TGTGCCAGCAGTGAACCGACTAGCGGGGGGGTTTACACCGGGGAGCTGTTTTTT.

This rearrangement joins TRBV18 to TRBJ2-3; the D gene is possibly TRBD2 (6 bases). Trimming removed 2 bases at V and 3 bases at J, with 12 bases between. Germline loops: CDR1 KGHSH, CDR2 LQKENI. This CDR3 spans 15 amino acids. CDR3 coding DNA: TGTGCCAGCTCACCAATGAGGGGAGGAACAGATACGCAGTATTTT. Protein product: CASSPMRGGTDTQYF.

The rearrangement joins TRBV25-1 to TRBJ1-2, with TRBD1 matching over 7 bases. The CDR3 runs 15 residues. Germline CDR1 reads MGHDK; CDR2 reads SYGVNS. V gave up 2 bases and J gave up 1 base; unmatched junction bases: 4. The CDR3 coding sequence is TGTGCCAGCAGTGAAACGGGACAGATTAACTATGGCTACACCTTC. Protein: CASSETGQINYGYTF.

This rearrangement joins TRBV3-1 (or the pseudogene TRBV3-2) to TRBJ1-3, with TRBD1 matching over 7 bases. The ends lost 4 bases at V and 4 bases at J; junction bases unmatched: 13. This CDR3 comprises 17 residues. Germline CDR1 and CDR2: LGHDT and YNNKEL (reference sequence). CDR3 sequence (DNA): TGTGCCAGCAGCCGAAAAGCCGGGACAGCAGTCGGAAACACCATATATTTT. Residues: CASSRKAGTAVGNTIYF.

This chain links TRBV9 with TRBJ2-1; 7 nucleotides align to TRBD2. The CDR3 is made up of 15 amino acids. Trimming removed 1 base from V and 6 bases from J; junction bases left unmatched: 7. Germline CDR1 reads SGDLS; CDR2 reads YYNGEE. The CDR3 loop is CASSVSGTPSNEQFF. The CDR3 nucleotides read TGTGCCAGCAGCGTAAGCGGGACTCCTTCCAATGAGCAGTTCTTC. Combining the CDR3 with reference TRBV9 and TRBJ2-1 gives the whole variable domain DSGVTQTPKHLITATGQRVTLRCSPRSGDLSVYWYQQSLDQGLQFLIQYYNGEERAKGNILERFSAQQFPDLHSELNLSSLELGDSALYFCASSVSGTPSNEQFFGPGTRLTVL.

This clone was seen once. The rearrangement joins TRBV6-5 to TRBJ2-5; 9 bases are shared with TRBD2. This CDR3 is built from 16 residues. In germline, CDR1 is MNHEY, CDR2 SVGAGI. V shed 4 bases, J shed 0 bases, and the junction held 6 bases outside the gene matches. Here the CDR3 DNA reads TGTGCCAGCAGTTTGGATAGCGGGGGACACCAAGAGACCCAGTACTTC. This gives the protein CASSLDSGGHQETQYF.

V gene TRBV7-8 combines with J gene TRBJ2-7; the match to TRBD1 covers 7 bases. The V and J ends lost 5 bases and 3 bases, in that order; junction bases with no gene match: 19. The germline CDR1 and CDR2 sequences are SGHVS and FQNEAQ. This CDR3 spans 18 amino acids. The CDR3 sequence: CASSIRQGRAIMVYEQYF. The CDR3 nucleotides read TGTGCCAGCAGCATTAGACAGGGCCGAGCGATCATGGTCTACGAGCAGTACTTC. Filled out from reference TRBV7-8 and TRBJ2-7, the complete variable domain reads GAGVSQSPRYKVAKRGQDVALRCDPISGHVSLFWYQQALGQGPEFLTYFQNEAQLDKSGLPSDRFFAERPEGSVSTLKIQRTQQEDSAVYLCASSIRQGRAIMVYEQYFGPGTRLTVT.

CDR3 residues: CAWRSPLGGRPWNEQFF. In nucleotides, the CDR3 is TGTGCCTGGCGGTCCCCGCTAGGAGGGAGGCCGTGGAATGAGCAGTTCTTC. This sequence joins TRBV30 and TRBJ2-1; TRBD2 is a possible D gene (6 bases). V lost 5 bases to trimming and J lost 7 bases, with 27 bases between them. CDR1 is GTSNPN and CDR2 is SVGIG in the germline V gene (reference sequence). The CDR3 has 17 amino acids.